The next 2 T cell receptor beta chains were all read from a single sample in a study of blood T cell repertoires in COVID-19 (TCRdb year 2020). The library was obtained by the immunoSEQ multiplex PCR assay. Not all clones reach the TCRdb copy of this immuneACCESS table, which keeps in-frame sequences only. Checked studies attribute under half of the gap to unresolved V genes and leave the rest unexplained. The sample records roughly 500,000 clones, about nine tenths of which are singletons. The ten most abundant clones make up roughly 8.5% of the sample. The specimen was PBMCs or T cells enriched from blood (not recorded which). The source is a woman aged 55-69 years who had recovered from COVID-19.

This chain links TRBV19 with TRBJ2-7, with D possibly TRBD1 on 6 matching bases. Trimming left V 4 bases short and J 2 bases short, with 15 bases between. CDR1 is LNHDA, CDR2 SQIVND, per germline (reference sequence). CDR3 size: 15 residues. The CDR3 DNA is TGTGCCAGTAGTACAGGGGCCTATCAGCCCTACGAGCAGTACTTC. Translating it yields CASSTGAYQPYEQYF.

The chain recombines TRBV7-2 with TRBJ1-4; possible D gene TRBD1, 6 bases. This CDR3 comprises 15 residues. Trimming cost V 1 base and J 7 bases, with 13 bases left between them. CDR1 and CDR2 from the germline V gene are SGHTA and FQGNSA. CDR3 region: CASSLGGGGGEKLFF. For the CDR3, the DNA is TGTGCCAGCAGCTTAGGTGGAGGGGGGGGTGAAAAACTGTTTTTT.